The 32 T cell receptor beta chains below all came from one sample that was sequenced in a study of T-cell reconstitution after alpha-beta-depleted transplantation in children. Unique molecular identifiers were incorporated into the prepared TCRbeta library. TCRdb reprocessed the PCR reads with MiXCR, giving one entry per CDR3 protein. The data show 120,000 to 150,000 distinct CDR3 sequences, about 8.8% seen once. This specimen consisted of PBMCs, mostly from graft donor cells, obtained 180 days after TCRalphabeta/CD19-depleted stem cell transplant. Receptor source: a female patient aged 2-15 years who had a stem cell transplant for congenital amegakaryocytic thrombocytopenia, so the T cells may come from the graft donor.

The sample holds a few counts of this clonotype. CDR3 in amino acids: CASSQARGRGANVLTF. The CDR3 region has the DNA TGCGCCAGCAGCCAAGCTCGGGGGCGTGGGGCCAACGTCCTGACTTTC. The chain recombines TRBV4-3 with TRBJ2-6, with D perhaps TRBD1 or TRBD2 (6 bases each). V was shortened by 1 base and J by 3 bases, with 10 bases between the two germline ends. The germline V gene encodes CDR1 LGHNA and CDR2 YSLEER. The CDR3 spans 16 residues.

This clonotype was found many times. The genes are TRBV7-3 and TRBJ1-1; D unresolved. This CDR3 is built from 12 residues. V dropped 7 bases and J dropped 3 bases, with 9 bases sitting between them. CDR1 and CDR2 from the germline V gene are SGHTA and FQGTGA. Here the CDR3 reads CASIRTHTEAFF. CDR3 nucleotide sequence: TGTGCCAGCATACGGACCCACACTGAAGCTTTCTTT.

This clonotype was detected only a few times. The rearrangement uses TRBV5-1 and TRBJ2-5; tentatively, D is TRBD2 (7 bases). Germline CDR1 is SGHRS and CDR2 is YFSETQ. V lost 4 bases, J lost 2 bases, and 15 bases lay in between. CDR3 length: 15 residues. The CDR3 is CASSQGRDNQETQYF. Written as DNA, the CDR3 is TGCGCCAGCAGCCAGGGGAGGGACAATCAAGAGACCCAGTACTTC.

The chain is built from TRBV20-1 and TRBJ1-4; 10 positions agree with TRBD1. The CDR3 contains 14 residues. Per the germline V gene, CDR1 is DFQATT and CDR2 is SNEGSKA (reference sequence). V shed 6 bases and J 6 bases; nucleotides not matched to a gene: 7. The CDR3 DNA is TGCAGTGCGACAAGACAGGGGGCTGATGAAAAACTGTTTTTT. Translating it yields CSATRQGADEKLFF.

This clonotype was picked up many times. V usage is TRBV9 and J usage is TRBJ2-2, with 12 bases that match TRBD2. CDR3 length equals 16 residues. Germline values: CDR1 SGDLS, CDR2 YYNGEE. Trimming removed 2 bases from V and 3 bases from J; junction bases left unmatched: 2. CDR3 DNA: TGTGCCAGCAGCGTGACTAGCGGGAGCTACACCGGGGAGCTGTTTTTT. Translation: CASSVTSGSYTGELFF.

There are a few counts of this clonotype. Written as DNA, the CDR3 is TGTGCCGGATTCAGGGAACCCCAGCATTTT. This encodes CAGFREPQHF. V gene TRBV2 combines with J gene TRBJ1-5; possibly TRBD1 for D (5 bases). The CDR3 has 10 amino acids. The germline gives CDR1 SNHLY, CDR2 FYNNEI. V was trimmed by 11 bases and J by 10 bases, leaving 12 bases between them.

This clonotype was observed at least ten times. This chain uses TRBV20-1 with TRBJ2-5; 10 nucleotides line up with TRBD2. CDR1 and CDR2 (germline): DFQATT, SNEGSKA (reference sequence). This CDR3 comprises 15 residues. With 5 bases clipped from V and 4 bases from J, the junction kept 10 bases outside the gene matches. The CDR3 region has the DNA TGCAGTGCTGAAAGCGGGAGGGCCTGGGCAGAGACCCAGTACTTC. This encodes CSAESGRAWAETQYF.

The CDR3 sequence is CASSYDRGYGYTF. CDR3 bases: TGTGCCAGCAGTTACGACAGGGGGTATGGCTACACCTTC. This chain uses TRBV3-1 with TRBJ1-2; 9 positions match TRBD1. Per the germline V gene, CDR1 is LGHDT and CDR2 is YNNKEL (reference sequence). CDR3 length equals 13 residues. Unmatched junction bases numbered 4, after V lost 6 bases and J lost 5 bases.

This clonotype appeared a few times. The chain carries TRBV7-6 and TRBJ2-1; 9 nucleotides align to TRBD2. The V and J ends lost 5 bases and 1 base, in that order; junction bases with no gene match: 18. CDR3 size: 20 residues. Germline CDR1 and CDR2: SGHVS and FNYEAQ. CDR3 nucleotide sequence: TGTGCCAGCAGCGGGGGAATTAGCGGGAGTTTGGCTCAATCCTACAATGAGCAGTTCTTC. As protein: CASSGGISGSLAQSYNEQFF.

This clonotype came up a few times. This may be a read error: a much more frequent sequence differs by one nucleotide. The gene calls are TRBV12-3 or TRBV12-4 and TRBJ2-2, with D unclear. CDR3 length: 17 residues. This CDR3 reads CASSRNGAAANTGQLFF. CDR3 coding DNA: TGTGCCAGCAGTCGCAATGGAGCAGCTGCGAACACCGGGCAGCTGTTTTTT.

This clonotype was detected ten times or more. The rearrangement links TRBV7-9 to TRBJ2-3, with TRBD1 as a possible D gene (6 bases). V gave up 2 bases and J gave up 4 bases, with 13 bases separating them. The germline CDR1 and CDR2 sequences are SEHNR and FQNEAQ (reference sequence). The CDR3 extends over 15 amino acids. The CDR3 loop is CASSLRAGAPDTQYF. CDR3 bases: TGTGCCAGCAGCTTACGGGCAGGGGCCCCAGATACGCAGTATTTT.

The sample holds many counts of this clonotype. The chain couples TRBV28 to TRBJ2-5; perhaps TRBD1 as D (5 bases). V gave up 5 bases and J gave up 4 bases, with 17 bases separating them. CDR3 length: 15 amino acids. Per germline, CDR1 MDHEN and CDR2 SYDVKM. The CDR3 loop is CASSPQGNSLETQYF. In DNA form, the CDR3 reads TGTGCCAGCAGTCCTCAGGGTAACTCCCTAGAGACCCAGTACTTC.

V gene TRBV6-2 or TRBV6-3 combines with J gene TRBJ2-3, with TRBD2 identical over 7 bases. Per germline, CDR1 MNHEY and CDR2 SVGEGT. With V trimmed by 6 bases and J by 6 bases, 9 bases remained unmatched. The CDR3 loop spans 14 amino acids. CDR3 in DNA: TGTGCCAGCAGACAAAGCGGGACTGGGGATACGCAGTATTTT. It specifies CASRQSGTGDTQYF.

This clonotype was recorded at least ten times. The chain recombines TRBV7-8 with TRBJ2-3; TRBD1 matches at 12 bases. CDR1 is SGHVS, CDR2 FQNEAQ, per germline. V trimming: 5 bases; J trimming: 5 bases; junction bases outside the gene matches: 11. CDR3 size: 17 residues. CDR3 region: CASSKTRDRGLGDTQYF. The CDR3 nucleotides are TGTGCCAGCAGCAAAACCCGGGACAGGGGGCTCGGAGATACGCAGTATTTT.

V and J are TRBV5-5 and TRBJ1-6; D not certain. Trimming removed 5 bases at V and 6 bases at J, with 9 bases between. The CDR3 has 13 amino acids. Germline CDR1 is SGHKS and CDR2 is YYEKEE (reference sequence). CDR3 coding DNA: TGTGCCAGCAGTCTCTGGGGTAATTCACCCCTCCACTTT. It encodes CASSLWGNSPLHF. Drawing the rest from reference TRBV5-5 and TRBJ1-6, the complete variable domain is DAGVTQSPTHLIKTRGQQVTLRCSPISGHKSVSWYQQVLGQGPQFIFQYYEKEERGRGNFPDRFSARQFPNYSSELNVNALLLGDSALYLCASSLWGNSPLHFGNGTRLTVT.

In this sample, this clonotype turned up a few times. The V call is TRBV7-9, the J call TRBJ2-5; TRBD1 matches at 7 bases. Per the germline V gene, CDR1 is SEHNR and CDR2 is FQNEAQ (reference sequence). J gave up 2 bases and V 5 bases, and 8 bases lay outside the gene matches. There are 15 residues in the CDR3. The CDR3 is CASSIGQAGQETQYF. As DNA, the CDR3 is TGTGCCAGCAGCATCGGACAGGCCGGTCAAGAGACCCAGTACTTC.

Many counts were recorded for this clonotype. This sequence joins TRBV12-3 or TRBV12-4 and TRBJ2-1; a possible D gene is TRBD1 (7 bases). CDR3 length: 14 amino acids. V lost 6 bases to trimming and J lost 12 bases, with 21 bases between them. This CDR3 is CASSLMQGGYGQFF. CDR3 in DNA: TGTGCCAGCAGCCTAATGCAGGGGGGCTACGGGCAGTTCTTC.

This clonotype was found a few times. This chain joins TRBV29-1 and TRBJ2-3, with 7 bases identical to TRBD1. The trim removed 6 bases at V and 4 bases at J, leaving 10 bases unmatched. The V gene's germline CDR1 is SQVTM and CDR2 ANQGSEA. This CDR3 region has 14 residues. The CDR3 spells CSVGRQGAADTQYF. CDR3 nucleotides: TGCAGCGTCGGGCGACAGGGCGCGGCAGATACGCAGTATTTT.

The rearrangement uses TRBV20-1 and TRBJ1-5, with 7 bases matching TRBD1. The ends lost 5 bases at V and 3 bases at J; junction bases unmatched: 1. Germline CDR1 reads DFQATT; CDR2 reads SNEGSKA (reference sequence). The CDR3 has 12 residues. The chain's CDR3 is CSAGQVNQPQHF. The CDR3 DNA is TGCAGTGCTGGACAGGTCAATCAGCCCCAGCATTTT.

This clonotype was counted many times. The chain uses TRBV5-1 and TRBJ2-5; TRBD1 matches at 11 bases. The germline gives CDR1 SGHRS, CDR2 YFSETQ. There are 14 residues in the CDR3. With V trimmed by 4 bases and J by 5 bases, 4 bases remained unmatched. Here the CDR3 reads CASSADRGRETQYF. In DNA form, the CDR3 reads TGCGCCAGCAGCGCGGACAGGGGGCGGGAGACCCAGTACTTC.

This clonotype was counted at least ten times. The chain couples TRBV12-3 or TRBV12-4 to TRBJ1-2; D remains ambiguous. This CDR3 is 12 amino acids long. Trimming pared 4 bases from V and 5 bases from J, leaving 8 bases between. The CDR3 is CASSSGEYGYTF. CDR3 DNA sequence: TGTGCCAGCAGTTCGGGAGAGTATGGCTACACCTTC.

This clonotype was counted a few times. The chain joins TRBV12-3 or TRBV12-4 to TRBJ2-7; no clear D. This CDR3 region has 15 residues. With 4 bases removed from V and 5 bases from J, the gap between germline ends came to 18 bases. DNA for the CDR3: TGTGCCAGCAGTTGCTCGGACCGTCTCGTACACGAGCAGTACTTC. This translates into CASSCSDRLVHEQYF.

The chain joins TRBV18 to TRBJ1-5; no clear D gene. The V end was cut by 0 bases, the J end by 6 bases, with 12 bases between. CDR1 KGHSH and CDR2 LQKENI come from the germline V gene. CDR3 length: 15 residues. CDR3 sequence (DNA): TGTGCCAGCTCACCACCAGGGATTTCTGGTCAGCCCCAGCATTTT. This sequence encodes CASSPPGISGQPQHF.

This clonotype was observed many times. The rearrangement joins TRBV7-9 to TRBJ2-5, with a weak D call TRBD1 (6 bases). Trimming left V 2 bases short and J 0 bases short, with 13 bases between. The CDR3 is 16 residues long. Germline V gene lookup returns CDR1 SEHNR and CDR2 FQNEAQ (reference sequence). The CDR3 spells CASSLWGHTYQETQYF. The DNA of the CDR3 is TGTGCCAGCAGCTTATGGGGACATACGTACCAAGAGACCCAGTACTTC.

This clonotype was counted only a few times. V is TRBV5-1 and J is TRBJ2-5; D is uncertain. The CDR3 has 13 amino acids. Trimming took off 4 bases at V and 5 bases at J, with 12 bases between the two ends. The germline V gene has CDR1 SGHRS and CDR2 YFSETQ. The CDR3 DNA reads as TGCGCCAGCAGCCCGCCCCCCGATGAGACCCAGTACTTC. Translated, it gives CASSPPPDETQYF.

This clonotype was seen ten or more times. CDR3 DNA: TGCAGCGTTCCATCCCAGAACACCGGGGAGCTGTTTTTT. Its translation: CSVPSQNTGELFF. The rearrangement uses TRBV29-1 and TRBJ2-2; D is unclear. The germline V gene encodes CDR1 SQVTM and CDR2 ANQGSEA. Trimming took off 5 bases at V and 1 base at J, with 8 bases between the two ends. The CDR3 has 13 residues.

In this sample, this clonotype turned up many times. This rearrangement joins TRBV12-3 or TRBV12-4 to TRBJ2-7; D gene uncertain. This CDR3 contains 14 residues. Trimming left V 1 base short and J 4 bases short, with 11 bases between. The CDR3 region has the DNA TGTGCCAGCAGTTTAGACGGTCACCAATACGAGCAGTACTTC. Its protein product is CASSLDGHQYEQYF.

This clonotype was seen only a few times. The chain is built from TRBV7-2 and TRBJ2-1; D unclear. V was shortened by 5 bases and J by 12 bases, with 14 bases between the two germline ends. In germline, CDR1 is SGHTA, CDR2 FQGNSA. The CDR3 extends over 12 amino acids. CDR3 sequence: CASSRQRTAQFF. CDR3 nucleotide sequence: TGTGCCAGCAGCCGGCAGAGGACGGCGCAGTTCTTC.

Comments on this clonotype: With a much larger clone just one base away, this may be a read error. The chain has TRBV5-5 and TRBJ1-2; 7 positions agree with TRBD1. The CDR3 extends over 14 amino acids. CDR1 and CDR2 (germline): SGHKS, YYEKEE (reference sequence). V lost 3 bases, J lost 6 bases, and 8 bases stayed unmatched. As DNA, the CDR3 is TGTGCCAGCAGCTCAGGGGGGGGTTACCATGGCTACACCTTC. As protein: CASSSGGGYHGYTF.

This rearrangement joins TRBV4-1 to TRBJ2-3, with TRBD2 identical over 8 bases. V gave up 1 base and J gave up 2 bases; unmatched junction bases: 2. Germline V gives CDR1 MGHRA, CDR2 YSYEKL. The CDR3 spans 15 residues. CDR3 loop: CASSQVAGNTDTQYF. The CDR3 DNA sequence: TGCGCCAGCAGCCAAGTAGCGGGGAACACAGATACGCAGTATTTT.

Comment on this clonotype: A much larger clone differs from this one at a single base, so this may be a read error. V usage is TRBV28 and J usage is TRBJ2-7; 8 bases fit TRBD1. The germline V gene has CDR1 MDHEN and CDR2 SYDVKM. V dropped 6 bases and J dropped 7; count of bases not matched to a gene: 14. The CDR3 contains 15 residues. The CDR3 is CASSRGTGHKWEQYF. The CDR3 nucleotides are TGTGCCAGCAGCAGAGGGACAGGCCACAAATGGGAGCAGTACTTC. The full variable domain, with the rest looked up from reference TRBV28 and TRBJ2-7, is DVKVTQSSRYLVKRTGEKVFLECVQDMDHENMFWYRQDPGLGLRLIYFSYDVKMKEKGDIPEGYSVSREKKERFSLILESASTNQTSMYLCASSRGTGHKWEQYFGPGTRLTVT.

This clonotype came up once. A read error is possible here, since a much larger clone lies one base away. V gene TRBV11-1 combines with J gene TRBJ2-5; TRBD2 agrees at 8 bases. This CDR3 comprises 14 residues. V gave up 5 bases and J gave up 2 bases; unmatched junction bases: 4. Germline values: CDR1 SGHAT, CDR2 FQDESV (reference sequence). In nucleotides, the CDR3 is TGTGCCAGCAGCCCCATAGCGGGACAAGAGACCCAGTACTTC. It is translated as CASSPIAGQETQYF.